These 8 T cell receptor beta chains originate from one sample sequenced in a study of blood T cell repertoires in COVID-19. The repertoire was sequenced with immunoSEQ multiplex PCR; TCRdb's copy has only in-frame clones and lacks some. The sample lists roughly 100,000 clones, 81% occurring once. The source material was peripheral blood. These receptors originate from a woman aged 70-85 years with acute or convalescent COVID-19.

This clone was seen a handful of times. The genes are TRBV4-3 and TRBJ1-1; a possible D gene is TRBD1 (5 bases). CDR3 size: 14 residues. V was pared by 4 bases and J by 11 bases, with 20 bases between. CDR1 and CDR2 (germline): LGHNA, YSLEER. CDR3 DNA: TGCGCCAGCAGCCGAGAAGGGGAGGGACCGGGCGCTTTCTTT. It yields the protein CASSREGEGPGAFF.

CDR3 sequence (DNA): TGTGCCAGCAGTTACTTGGCTAGCGGGGGGCGCCCGGTCAATGAGCAGTTCTTC. Its protein product is CASSYLASGGRPVNEQFF. The chain links TRBV6-2 or TRBV6-3 to TRBJ2-1; 11 nucleotides line up with TRBD2. The germline CDR1 and CDR2 sequences are MNHEY and SVGEGT. V lost 1 base and J lost 6; bases outside the gene matches: 11. The CDR3 has 18 residues.

The chain links TRBV2 to TRBJ2-7; 7 bases are a match to TRBD2. The CDR3 has 14 residues. With V trimmed by 8 bases and J by 3 bases, 10 bases remained unmatched. Per germline, CDR1 SNHLY and CDR2 FYNNEI. The CDR3 loop reads CASEKERDSYEQYF. The DNA for the CDR3 is TGTGCCAGCGAGAAGGAGCGGGATAGCTACGAGCAGTACTTC. Variable domain in full (rest from reference TRBV2 and TRBJ2-7): EPEVTQTPSHQVTQMGQEVILRCVPISNHLYFYWYRQILGQKVEFLVSFYNNEISEKSEIFDDQFSVERPDGSNFTLKIRSTKLEDSAMYFCASEKERDSYEQYFGPGTRLTVT.

This sequence joins TRBV19 and TRBJ1-1; no reliable D call. The CDR3 runs 14 residues. The germline V gene encodes CDR1 LNHDA and CDR2 SQIVND (reference sequence). V lost 7 bases and J 0 bases, leaving 12 bases between the germline ends. The CDR3 sequence is CASTPTGMNTEAFF. The CDR3 DNA sequence: TGTGCCAGTACCCCTACGGGGATGAACACTGAAGCTTTCTTT.

The rearrangement links TRBV5-6 to TRBJ2-1, with 8 bases aligning to TRBD2. V shed 6 bases, J shed 7 bases, and the junction held 9 bases outside the gene matches. CDR3 length: 14 residues. Germline lookup yields CDR1 SGHDT and CDR2 YYEEEE. The CDR3 region has the DNA TGTGCCAGCATCCAGGGGACTAGGACTAATGAGCAGTTCTTC. It translates to CASIQGTRTNEQFF.

The V and J genes are TRBV2 and TRBJ2-2; 16 bases line up with TRBD2. This CDR3 has 16 residues. CDR1 SNHLY and CDR2 FYNNEI come from the germline V gene. The V and J ends lost 5 bases and 6 bases, in that order; junction bases with no gene match: 3. CDR3 DNA: TGTGCCAGCAGTCCCGGGACTAGCGGGAGGGCCGGGGAGCTGTTTTTT. This gives the protein CASSPGTSGRAGELFF.

The chain is built from TRBV19 and TRBJ1-2, with 7 bases fitting TRBD1. Germline V gene sequence: CDR1 LNHDA, CDR2 SQIVND (reference sequence). The CDR3 totals 15 residues. J was trimmed by 7 bases and V by 2 bases; bases with no gene match: 10. The CDR3 sequence: CASSISLTGYGGYTF. The CDR3 DNA reads TGTGCCAGTAGTATAAGCCTGACAGGGTATGGTGGCTACACCTTC.

Here the CDR3 DNA reads TGTGCCAGCAGCTTACATCGGGGGGCTGGGGAGACCCAGTACTTC. Translation gives CASSLHRGAGETQYF. This chain uses TRBV7-2 with TRBJ2-5; D is perhaps TRBD2 (7 bases). The V end lost 2 bases, the J end lost 5 bases, and 15 bases lay between the germline ends. The CDR3 has 15 residues. CDR1 and CDR2 from the germline V gene are SGHTA and FQGNSA.